These 7 T cell receptor beta chains share one sample of origin, sequenced in a study of cytomegalovirus exposure and HLA in healthy donors. Both 60 Vbeta primers and 13 Jbeta primers went into the PCR. The repertoire was sequenced with immunoSEQ multiplex PCR; TCRdb's copy has only in-frame clones and lacks some. Of 90,000 to 120,000 clones listed, 79% are singletons. Sequenced input: PBMCs. All receptors come from a middle-aged woman in good health and CMV-seronegative.

The chain is built from TRBV5-1 and TRBJ2-1; weak D call: TRBD1 (6 bases). CDR3 length equals 14 residues. V was trimmed by 0 bases and J by 7 bases, leaving 11 bases between them. The germline V gene encodes CDR1 SGHRS and CDR2 YFSETQ. CDR3 amino acids: CASSLGGTINEQFF. The DNA for the CDR3 is TGCGCCAGCAGCTTGGGTGGGACAATAAATGAGCAGTTCTTC.

Notes on this clone: A read error may produce the germline difference seen at one junction end. The chain recombines TRBV7-9 with TRBJ2-7; TRBD2 matches at 10 bases. This CDR3 contains 16 residues. The germline V gene encodes CDR1 SEHNR and CDR2 FQNEAQ (reference sequence). CDR3 sequence (DNA): TGTTCCAGCAGAAGCTCGGGGACTAGCGCCTCTTACGAGCAGTACTTC. Protein sequence: CSSRSSGTSASYEQYF.

This chain uses TRBV10-3 with TRBJ2-1; 7 bases are a match to TRBD1. The CDR3 covers 16 residues. Germline lookup yields CDR1 ENHRY and CDR2 SYGVKD. Losses at the gene ends were 3 bases for V and 8 bases for J; bases not matched to a gene: 13. CDR3 DNA sequence: TGTGCCATCAGTGATGTTCGGACAGGTTTCGATTATGAGCAGTTCTTC. Its translation is CAISDVRTGFDYEQFF.

The V gene is TRBV6-6, the J gene TRBJ2-3; the match to TRBD2 covers 11 bases. Per the germline V gene, CDR1 is MNHNY and CDR2 is SVGAGI (reference sequence). CDR3 length: 16 residues. V gave up 5 bases and J gave up 4 bases; unmatched junction bases: 8. The CDR3 loop reads CASSPQTSGIADTQYF. DNA of the CDR3: TGTGCCAGCAGTCCACAGACTAGCGGGATTGCAGATACGCAGTATTTT.

This rearrangement joins TRBV4-3 to TRBJ2-3; TRBD1 matches 7 bases. The junction had 5 bases not matched to a gene; V was cut back by 0 bases and J by 2 bases. Germline values: CDR1 LGHNA, CDR2 YSLEER. The CDR3 spans 16 residues. CDR3 nucleotide sequence: TGCGCCAGCAGCCAAGAACTAACAGGGGCCACAGATACGCAGTATTTT. Its protein is CASSQELTGATDTQYF.

The genes are TRBV7-9 and TRBJ2-3, with D maybe TRBD2 (6 bases). This CDR3 has 14 amino acids. Trimming removed 5 bases at V and 4 bases at J, with 13 bases between. Germline lookup yields CDR1 SEHNR and CDR2 FQNEAQ (reference sequence). The CDR3 DNA follows: TGTGCCAGCAGCCCGCGGCGGGGTGCAGATACGCAGTATTTT. Amino acids: CASSPRRGADTQYF.

The chain couples TRBV4-3 to TRBJ1-1; no reliable D call. The germline V and J ends were trimmed by 0 bases and 5 bases, with 13 bases remaining between them. CDR3 length: 15 residues. Germline CDR1 LGHNA, CDR2 YSLEER. The CDR3 DNA reads as TGCGCCAGCAGCCAAGAGCGGGGAGGGATTACTGAAGCTTTCTTT. It codes for CASSQERGGITEAFF.